The entry below describes one T cell receptor (beta chain). Clones were read by immunoSEQ multiplex PCR, and TCRdb kept only the in-frame ones, dropping some. The data hold roughly 64,000 clones, with around four fifths observed a single time. The entry originates in a study of blood T cell repertoires in COVID-19. The wider study: Nucleic acid was either cDNA or gDNA, and it came from T cells, B-cell-depleted T cells, or PBMCs.

Trimming removed 4 bases from V and 1 base from J, with 11 bases in between. This CDR3 has 14 residues. Germline CDR1 and CDR2: SGHDT and YYEEEE. V is TRBV5-6 and J is TRBJ1-1, with D possibly TRBD1 on 6 matching bases. Material for sequencing was peripheral blood. The sequence derives from a man aged 60 to 69 with COVID-19, enrolled during active disease. DNA for the CDR3: TGTGCCAGCAGCCCGGGGGGCTGGAACACTGAAGCTTTCTTT. Residues: CASSPGGWNTEAFF.